The sequence of this T cell receptor beta chain was determined in a study of CD8+ T cells in alopecia areata. RNA extraction was followed by reverse transcription into cDNA, which acted as the sequencing template. The data were produced by immunoSEQ multiplex PCR, yet TCRdb's version contains in-frame clones alone and is incomplete. Of about 200,000 clones in the sample, 58% are singletons; the top ten hold 5.5%. Germline-derived CDR1 and CDR2 are LNHNV and YYDKDF (reference sequence). This CDR3 has 17 amino acids. V gave up 1 base and J gave up 4 bases; unmatched junction bases: 9. Sample treatment: oral pan-JAK inhibitor, 5-10 mg twice daily.

The rearrangement links TRBV15 to TRBJ2-1, with 8 bases fitting TRBD2. Sequenced here: CD4+ T cells sorted from blood, sampled at week 24, from a patient treated with tofacitinib. This TCR derives from a human donor with alopecia areata. The CDR3 loop is CATSRVAGSGTYNEQFF. DNA for the CDR3: TGTGCCACCAGCAGAGTAGCGGGTAGCGGGACGTACAATGAGCAGTTCTTC.